Sequencing of this T cell receptor (beta chain) was carried out in a study of shared clonotypes between healthy human individuals. Libraries were prepared by immunoSEQ multiplex PCR; TCRdb keeps only in-frame clonotypes and omits some of them. The profile shows about 2 million clones, approximately 95% of them singletons. This CDR3 is built from 15 residues. Losses at the gene ends were 3 bases for V and 1 base for J; bases not matched to a gene: 0. The germline CDR1 and CDR2 sequences are LNHDA and SQIVND (reference sequence). This chain connects TRBV19 to TRBJ2-7, with TRBD2 matching 13 bases. The sequenced material came from naive CD4+ T cells sorted from blood. Noted subset: CD45RA+ positively selected. The sequence came from a young man in good health. Here the CDR3 reads CASSMGLAGSYEQYF. The CDR3 nucleotides read TGTGCCAGTAGTATGGGACTAGCGGGATCCTACGAGCAGTACTTC. Full variable domain (missing parts from reference TRBV19 and TRBJ2-7): DGGITQSPKYLFRKEGQNVTLSCEQNLNHDAMYWYRQDPGQGLRLIYYSQIVNDFQKGDIAEGYSVSREKKESFPLTVTSAQKNPTAFYLCASSMGLAGSYEQYFGPGTRLTVT.